This TCR beta chain originates from a study of shared clonotypes between healthy human individuals. Study context: The composition of the donors was a couple of women and a few men aged 18 to 49.

Naive CD8 cells lacked CD45RO and underwent positive selection for CCR7, leaving out terminally differentiated effector memory CD45RA+ cells. Measured with immunoSEQ multiplex PCR; TCRdb has only the in-frame clones, and not every one. The table lists roughly 770,000 clones, around 96% of them singletons, with less than 0.25% in the top ten. Broader study findings: Donors were few, which limited the genetic and exposure-history diversity represented. Estimated clonotype richness was generally higher in naive than memory subsets.

With 4 bases clipped from V and 3 bases from J, the junction kept 5 bases outside the gene matches. Per the germline V gene, CDR1 is ENHRY and CDR2 is SYGVKD. The CDR3 covers 15 residues. To note about this clone: Its antigen remains unknown.

Sequenced input: naive CD8+ T cells sorted from blood. The J gene is TRBJ2-2, the V gene TRBV10-3; 7 bases match TRBD1. The TCR comes from a man between 25 and 39 years old in good health. The CDR3 loop is CAISVDRYYTGELFF. The CDR3 coding sequence is TGTGCCATCAGTGTGGACAGGTATTACACCGGGGAGCTGTTTTTT.